Listed here are 25 T cell receptor beta chains from one sample, sequenced in a study of T cells in Graves' hyperthyroidism and ophthalmopathy. Amplification of TCR beta CDR3 regions was performed using RNA transcripts as template. HTBI primers drove first-round RT-PCR of the TCR CDR3. MiXCR, applied by TCRdb to the multiplex PCR reads, yields one record per CDR3 protein. This table holds approximately 260,000 distinct CDR3 sequences, around 15% found once. Sample: blood. These receptors all stem from a woman in her 50s with Graves' hyperthyroidism that later progressed to Graves' ophthalmopathy.

The CDR3 is CASSPDRERYNSPLHF. The CDR3 nucleotides read TGCGCCAGCAGCCCCGACAGGGAAAGGTATAATTCACCCCTCCACTTT. This chain joins TRBV4-1 and TRBJ1-6, with TRBD1 matching over 7 bases. CDR1 MGHRA and CDR2 YSYEKL come from the germline V gene. The CDR3 is made up of 16 amino acids. After removal of 4 bases from V and 4 bases from J, the junction contained 7 bases not matched to a gene.

As regards this clonotype: A much larger clone differs by one base, so this may be a read error. The CDR3 here is CSALGAGMSTEAFF. The CDR3 bases are TGCAGCGCCCTAGGGGCAGGGATGAGCACTGAAGCTTTCTTT. J is TRBJ1-1 and V is TRBV29-1, with D possibly being TRBD1 (5 bases). Germline V CDR1 and CDR2: SQVTM, ANQGSEA. V lost 7 bases to trimming and J lost 4 bases, with 19 bases between them. This CDR3 has 14 residues. Looking up the rest from reference TRBV29-1 and TRBJ1-1 gives the full variable domain: SAVISQKPSRDICQRGTSLTIQCQVDSQVTMMFWYRQQPGQSLTLIATANQGSEATYESGFVIDKFPISRPNLTFSTLTVSNMSPEDSSIYLCSALGAGMSTEAFFGQGTRLTVV.

The sample holds many counts of this clonotype. The genes are TRBV27 and TRBJ2-7; 8 nucleotides line up with TRBD1. Germline-derived CDR1 and CDR2 are MNHEY and SMNVEV (reference sequence). The CDR3 spans 15 residues. V lost 6 bases to trimming and J lost 0 bases; unmatched junction nucleotides: 7. The CDR3 DNA follows: TGTGCCAGCAGCCCTACAGGGGGGAACTCCTACGAGCAGTACTTC. This gives the protein CASSPTGGNSYEQYF.

There are many counts of this clonotype. This sequence joins TRBV12-5 and TRBJ2-5; TRBD1 is a possible D gene (5 bases). The CDR3 covers 12 residues. Germline lookup yields CDR1 LGHNT and CDR2 FRNRAP. Trimming pared 8 bases from V and 5 bases from J, leaving 12 bases between. CDR3: CASSDAGETQYF. CDR3 nucleotides: TGTGCTAGTTCCGACGCAGGGGAGACCCAGTACTTC.

About this clonotype: This may come from a read error, since a much larger clone is one base off. The CDR3 region is CSARDRRTGGDYGYTF. The CDR3, as DNA: TGCAGTGCTAGAGATCGTCGCACAGGGGGCGACTATGGCTACACCTTC. The V call is TRBV20-1, the J call TRBJ1-2; 9 bases match TRBD1. Germline V lookup: CDR1 DFQATT, CDR2 SNEGSKA (reference sequence). J gave up 3 bases and V 0 bases, and 8 bases lay outside the gene matches. There are 16 residues in the CDR3.

This clonotype has ten or more counts. CDR3 in amino acids: CASSYTRDSNTGELFF. The CDR3 DNA sequence: TGTGCCAGCAGCTATACCAGGGATTCGAACACCGGGGAGCTGTTTTTT. This sequence joins TRBV13 and TRBJ2-2, with a possible D match to TRBD1 (5 bases). Germline CDR1 PRHDT, CDR2 FYEKMQ (reference sequence). The CDR3 is 16 amino acids. Trimming took off 4 bases at V and 0 bases at J, with 12 bases between the two ends.

The rearrangement joins TRBV7-8 to TRBJ1-3; the D gene is possibly TRBD1 (5 bases). The germline gives CDR1 SGHVS, CDR2 FQNEAQ. There are 18 residues in the CDR3. The V gene lost 6 bases and the J gene lost 5 bases, with 26 bases spanning the gap. The CDR3 spells CASRPFGGMTSRRNTIYF. CDR3 DNA sequence: TGTGCCAGCAGGCCCTTTGGGGGAATGACAAGTCGAAGAAACACCATATATTTT.

This clonotype was seen ten or more times. The rearrangement links TRBV20-1 to TRBJ2-3, with 10 nucleotides matching TRBD1. V lost 4 bases, J lost 4 bases, and 8 bases stayed unmatched. Per germline, CDR1 DFQATT and CDR2 SNEGSKA (reference sequence). The CDR3 length is 15 residues. The DNA of the CDR3 is TGCAGTGCTATTCAGCCGGGACAGGGGTCAGATACGCAGTATTTT. Residues: CSAIQPGQGSDTQYF.

The J gene is TRBJ1-1, the V gene TRBV20-1, with a tentative D call TRBD1 (5 bases). Trimming shortened V by 1 base and J by 3 bases, and 15 bases separated the two germline ends. Germline assignment: CDR1 DFQATT and CDR2 SNEGSKA (reference sequence). This CDR3 has 15 amino acids. The CDR3 region has the DNA TGCAGTGCTAGAGCTTTGGGACGGACGCACACTGAAGCTTTCTTT. This sequence encodes CSARALGRTHTEAFF.

This clonotype was seen at least ten times. This chain uses TRBV15 with TRBJ1-5; weak D call: TRBD1 (5 bases). V shed 1 base and J shed 0 bases, with 16 bases lying between them. The CDR3 is 18 amino acids. Germline V CDR1 and CDR2: LNHNV, YYDKDF (reference sequence). The DNA of the CDR3 is TGTGCCACCAGCAGAGTCGGGCTCAGTGGGGGTAGCAATCAGCCCCAGCATTTT. The encoded protein is CATSRVGLSGGSNQPQHF.

This clonotype was counted at least ten times. This chain connects TRBV6-1 to TRBJ2-3, with a possible D match to TRBD2 (6 bases). This CDR3 spans 18 amino acids. The V end lost 10 bases, the J end lost 0 bases, and 26 bases lay between the germline ends. Germline CDR1 MNHNS, CDR2 SASEGT. In DNA, the CDR3 is TGTGCCACCCACGTTATTAGGATGGGACTCCCTAGCACAGATACGCAGTATTTT. Protein: CATHVIRMGLPSTDTQYF.

This clonotype has at least ten counts. V and J are TRBV28 and TRBJ2-7; TRBD2 agrees at 12 bases. The CDR3 length is 16 residues. J was trimmed by 4 bases and V by 4 bases; bases with no gene match: 8. Germline V CDR1 and CDR2: MDHEN, SYDVKM. For the CDR3, the DNA is TGTGCCAGCAGTTCCTCCGGACTAGCGGGGACTTACGAGCAGTACTTC. The encoded protein is CASSSSGLAGTYEQYF. Combining the CDR3 with reference TRBV28 and TRBJ2-7 gives the whole variable domain DVKVTQSSRYLVKRTGEKVFLECVQDMDHENMFWYRQDPGLGLRLIYFSYDVKMKEKGDIPEGYSVSREKKERFSLILESASTNQTSMYLCASSSSGLAGTYEQYFGPGTRLTVT.

Note on this clonotype: A much larger clone differs from this one at a single base, so this may be a read error. The V gene is TRBV15, the J gene TRBJ2-3; the D gene is possibly TRBD1 (6 bases). CDR1 and CDR2 (germline): LNHNV, YYDKDF (reference sequence). This CDR3 spans 15 amino acids. CDR3 sequence: CASSRDSGVGDTQYF. DNA of the CDR3: TGTGCCAGCAGCAGAGATTCAGGGGTGGGGGATACGCAGTATTTT.

There are many counts of this clonotype. The chain carries TRBV5-1 and TRBJ2-7; 10 bases match TRBD1. The CDR3 has 15 amino acids. The germline V gene encodes CDR1 SGHRS and CDR2 YFSETQ. The V segment lost 0 bases and the J segment 5 bases; nucleotides outside the gene matches: 5. The CDR3: CASSLVGQGINEQYF. CDR3 sequence (DNA): TGCGCCAGCAGCTTGGTGGGACAGGGGATCAACGAGCAGTACTTC.

The genes are TRBV11-2 and TRBJ1-4; D remains ambiguous. Germline CDR1 SGHAT, CDR2 FQNNGV. The V and J ends lost 4 bases and 5 bases respectively, with 14 bases between them. The CDR3 length is 15 residues. The CDR3 reads CASSSIISGNEKLFF. The CDR3 bases are TGTGCCAGCAGCTCAATTATATCCGGAAATGAAAAACTGTTTTTT.

This chain links TRBV20-1 with TRBJ1-6, with D hard to call. V lost 2 bases and J lost 4, with 6 bases in between. Germline V gene sequence: CDR1 DFQATT, CDR2 SNEGSKA (reference sequence). This CDR3 is 13 amino acids long. CDR3: CSARSQYNSPLHF. CDR3 sequence (DNA): TGCAGTGCTAGATCACAGTATAATTCACCCCTCCACTTT.

This chain joins TRBV11-2 and TRBJ1-5; TRBD1 might be the D (6 bases). CDR1 and CDR2 (germline): SGHAT, FQNNGV. Trimming took off 6 bases at V and 6 bases at J, with 18 bases between the two ends. The CDR3 loop spans 15 amino acids. The CDR3 nucleotides are TGTGCCAGCAGTGGGGATGCAGGGGCGGCTCAGCCCCAGCATTTT. It encodes CASSGDAGAAQPQHF.

This clonotype came up many times. The rearrangement joins TRBV4-2 to TRBJ2-1; 7 bases match TRBD2. CDR1 is LGHNA and CDR2 is YNFKEQ in the germline V gene. The CDR3 loop spans 15 amino acids. Trimming took 1 base from V and 6 from J; bases not matched to a gene: 6. The CDR3 nucleotides read TGTGCCAGCAGCCAAGGTAGCGGGCCTCTCAATGAGCAGTTCTTC. Residues: CASSQGSGPLNEQFF.

This clonotype occurred many times. The V and J genes are TRBV20-1 and TRBJ2-4, with D hard to call. This CDR3 region has 15 residues. The ends were cut back, 4 bases at V and 1 base at J, with 14 bases in the middle. Germline assignment: CDR1 DFQATT and CDR2 SNEGSKA (reference sequence). The CDR3 loop is CSATHREQAKNIQYF. The DNA of the CDR3 is TGCAGTGCTACTCACCGCGAACAGGCCAAAAACATTCAGTACTTC.

A word on this clonotype: Given a much more abundant clone one base away, this may be a read error. The CDR3 here is CASSPGQIENTEAFF. The CDR3 region has the DNA TGTGCCAGCTCACCAGGTCAAATAGAGAACACTGAAGCTTTCTTT. The J gene is TRBJ1-1, the V gene TRBV18; D call uncertain. V was cut by 2 bases and J by 1 base, with 11 bases left in between. This CDR3 contains 15 residues. From germline, CDR1 is KGHSH and CDR2 LQKENI.

This clonotype was seen many times. The genes are TRBV3-1 and TRBJ2-1; no reliable D call. CDR3 length equals 12 residues. V gave up 3 bases and J gave up 9 bases, with 9 bases separating them. CDR1 is LGHDT and CDR2 is YNNKEL in the germline V gene (reference sequence). The CDR3 coding sequence is TGTGCCAGCAGCCACAGAAATCTTGAGCAGTTCTTC. It is translated as CASSHRNLEQFF.

There are many counts of this clonotype. The chain employs TRBV20-1 and TRBJ2-6; weak D call: TRBD2 (6 bases). The germline gives CDR1 DFQATT, CDR2 SNEGSKA (reference sequence). The CDR3 has 18 amino acids. V lost 5 bases, J lost 0 bases, and 20 bases lay in between. Here the CDR3 reads CSAVEGWGVDSGANVLTF. CDR3 nucleotide sequence: TGCAGTGCTGTAGAGGGGTGGGGGGTCGACTCTGGGGCCAACGTCCTGACTTTC.

The table lists this clonotype with a few counts. The chain couples TRBV5-1 to TRBJ1-2, with a tentative D call TRBD1 (6 bases). The germline V gene encodes CDR1 SGHRS and CDR2 YFSETQ. V lost 5 bases to trimming and J lost 7 bases, with 18 bases between them. There are 14 residues in the CDR3. In DNA form, the CDR3 reads TGCGCCAGCAGAGAGGGGGGGCTCGGGAGTGGCTACACCTTC. It yields the protein CASREGGLGSGYTF.

This clonotype was counted only a few times. This chain links TRBV7-9 with TRBJ1-2; 10 bases align to TRBD1. V dropped 4 bases and J dropped 7; count of bases not matched to a gene: 12. This CDR3 is built from 16 residues. Germline values: CDR1 SEHNR, CDR2 FQNEAQ (reference sequence). The DNA for the CDR3 is TGTGCCAGCAGCTCAAGCCGGACAGGGGGAGGGTCTGGCTACACCTTC. Translation gives CASSSSRTGGGSGYTF.

At least ten counts were recorded for this clonotype. The rearrangement links TRBV18 to TRBJ2-7, with D perhaps TRBD2 (7 bases). Germline values: CDR1 KGHSH, CDR2 LQKENI. This CDR3 region has 15 residues. The V and J ends lost 3 bases and 2 bases respectively, with 14 bases between them. CDR3 sequence reads: CASSPSAGATYEQYF. CDR3 nucleotide sequence: TGTGCCAGCTCACCGAGTGCGGGGGCCACCTACGAGCAGTACTTC. The complete variable domain, with remaining parts taken from reference TRBV18 and TRBJ2-7, reads NAGVMQNPRHLVRRRGQEARLRCSPMKGHSHVYWYRQLPEEGLKFMVYLQKENIIDESGMPKERFSAEFPKEGPSILRIQQVVRGDSAAYFCASSPSAGATYEQYFGPGTRLTVT.